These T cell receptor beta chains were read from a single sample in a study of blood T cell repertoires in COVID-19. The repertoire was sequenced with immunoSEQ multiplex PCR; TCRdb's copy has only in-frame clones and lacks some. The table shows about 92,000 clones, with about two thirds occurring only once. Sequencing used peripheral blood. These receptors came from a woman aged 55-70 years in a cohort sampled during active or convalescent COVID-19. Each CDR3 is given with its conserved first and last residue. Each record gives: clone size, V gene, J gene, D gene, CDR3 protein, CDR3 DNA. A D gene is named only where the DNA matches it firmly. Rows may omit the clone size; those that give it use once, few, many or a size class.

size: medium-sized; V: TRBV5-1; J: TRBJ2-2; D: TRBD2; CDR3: CASSSRLAGTLTANTGELFF; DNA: TGCGCCAGCAGCTCCAGACTAGCGGGAACACTTACAGCGAACACCGGGGAGCTGTTTTTT
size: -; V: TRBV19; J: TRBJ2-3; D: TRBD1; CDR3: CASSIDLGQSTDTQYF; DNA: TGTGCCAGTAGTATAGATTTGGGACAGAGCACAGATACGCAGTATTTT
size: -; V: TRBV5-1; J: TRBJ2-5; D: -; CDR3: CASSPPGSWETQYF; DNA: TGCGCCAGCAGCCCGCCGGGAAGTTGGGAGACCCAGTACTTC
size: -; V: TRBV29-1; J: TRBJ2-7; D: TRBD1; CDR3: CSVRRGYEQYF; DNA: TGCAGCGTTCGCAGGGGGTACGAGCAGTACTTC
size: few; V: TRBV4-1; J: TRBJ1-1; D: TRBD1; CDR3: CASSQVWATGARNTEAFF; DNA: TGCGCCAGCAGCCAAGTATGGGCCACAGGGGCCAGGAACACTGAAGCTTTCTTT
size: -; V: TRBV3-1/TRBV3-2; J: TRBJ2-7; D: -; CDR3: CASSPAGQTLEQYF; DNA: TGTGCCAGCAGCCCTGCGGGACAGACCCTCGAGCAGTACTTC
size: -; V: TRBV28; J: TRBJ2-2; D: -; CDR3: CASSLRPTGFSTGELFF; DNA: TGTGCCAGCAGTTTAAGACCCACGGGGTTCTCCACCGGGGAGCTGTTTTTT
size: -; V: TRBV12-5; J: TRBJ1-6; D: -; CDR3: CASGSGGGSNSPLHF; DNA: TGTGCTAGTGGTTCGGGGGGGGGTTCGAATTCACCCCTCCACTTT
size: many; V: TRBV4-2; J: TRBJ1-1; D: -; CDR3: CASSQIVGEGTEAFF; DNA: TGTGCCAGCAGCCAAATCGTTGGTGAGGGCACTGAAGCTTTCTTT
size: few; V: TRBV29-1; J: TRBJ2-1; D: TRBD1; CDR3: CSARTGYNEQFF; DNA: TGCAGCGCCCGGACAGGGTACAATGAGCAGTTCTTC
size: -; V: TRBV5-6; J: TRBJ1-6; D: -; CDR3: CASRGQHNSPLHF; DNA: TGTGCCAGCAGGGGGCAACATAATTCACCCCTCCACTTT
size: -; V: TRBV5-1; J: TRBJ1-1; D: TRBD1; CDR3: CASSWTQGGTEAFF; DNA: TGCGCCAGCAGCTGGACGCAGGGGGGCACTGAAGCTTTCTTT
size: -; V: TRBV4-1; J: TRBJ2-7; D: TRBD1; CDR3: CASSQVGQVGRYEQYF; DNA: TGCGCCAGCAGCCAAGTTGGACAGGTGGGCCGCTACGAGCAGTACTTC
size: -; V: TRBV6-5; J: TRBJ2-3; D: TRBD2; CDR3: CASSAGTNTDTQYF; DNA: TGTGCCAGCAGCGCCGGGACTAACACAGATACGCAGTATTTT